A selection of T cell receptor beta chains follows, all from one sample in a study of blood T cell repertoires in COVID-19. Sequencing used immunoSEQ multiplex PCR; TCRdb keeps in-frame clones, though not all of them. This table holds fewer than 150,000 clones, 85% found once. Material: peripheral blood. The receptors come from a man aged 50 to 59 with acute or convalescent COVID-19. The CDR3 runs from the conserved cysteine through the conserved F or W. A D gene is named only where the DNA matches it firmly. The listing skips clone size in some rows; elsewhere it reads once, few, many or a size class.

CDR3aa: CASSLNPTGNTEAFF
CDR3nt: TGTGCCAGCAGCCTCAACCCGACAGGGAACACTGAAGCTTTCTTT
d_gene: NA
j_gene: TRBJ1-1
abundance: NA
len: 15
v_gene: TRBV4-2

CDR3aa: CASSPPSQPQAEKLFF
CDR3nt: TGTGCCAGCTCACCACCCAGCCAGCCCCAGGCTGAAAAACTGTTTTTT
d_gene: NA
j_gene: TRBJ1-4
abundance: NA
len: 16
v_gene: TRBV18

CDR3aa: CASSGPVGDTGELFF
CDR3nt: TGTGCCAGTTCAGGCCCCGTCGGGGACACCGGGGAGCTGTTTTTT
d_gene: NA
j_gene: TRBJ2-2
abundance: NA
len: 15
v_gene: TRBV19

CDR3aa: CASSQTSTVRCGYTF
CDR3nt: TGCGCCAGCAGCCAGACCTCGACAGTTCGGTGTGGCTACACCTTC
d_gene: NA
j_gene: TRBJ1-2
abundance: NA
len: 15
v_gene: TRBV4-1

CDR3aa: CASSLETSGGEKQFF
CDR3nt: TGTGCTAGCAGCTTAGAGACTAGCGGGGGTGAAAAGCAGTTCTTC
d_gene: TRBD2
j_gene: TRBJ2-1
abundance: NA
len: 15
v_gene: TRBV7-7

CDR3aa: CASSVQTGHGNTIYF
CDR3nt: TGTGCCAGCAGCGTTCAGACAGGCCATGGAAACACCATATATTTT
d_gene: NA
j_gene: TRBJ1-3
abundance: once
len: 15
v_gene: TRBV9

CDR3aa: CASSFPGVDGYTF
CDR3nt: TGTGCCAGCAGCTTCCCGGGGGTGGATGGCTACACCTTC
d_gene: NA
j_gene: TRBJ1-2
abundance: NA
len: 13
v_gene: TRBV7-9

CDR3aa: CASSTSGTGTSPLHF
CDR3nt: TGTGCCAGCAGCACATCCGGGACAGGGACCTCACCCCTCCACTTT
d_gene: TRBD1
j_gene: TRBJ1-6
abundance: NA
len: 15
v_gene: TRBV7-3

CDR3aa: CASSLGSGKTEAFF
CDR3nt: TGTGCCAGCAGCTTAGGGTCAGGGAAAACTGAAGCTTTCTTT
d_gene: NA
j_gene: TRBJ1-1
abundance: NA
len: 14
v_gene: TRBV7-9

CDR3aa: CASSAGDHEQYF
CDR3nt: TGTGCCAGCAGCGCGGGAGACCACGAGCAGTACTTC
d_gene: TRBD2
j_gene: TRBJ2-7
abundance: NA
len: 12
v_gene: TRBV7-6

CDR3aa: CASSQDSYEQYF
CDR3nt: TGTGCCAGCAGCCAGGACAGCTACGAGCAGTACTTC
d_gene: NA
j_gene: TRBJ2-7
abundance: NA
len: 12
v_gene: TRBV28

CDR3aa: CAISGSGSLTDTQYF
CDR3nt: TGTGCCATCAGTGGAAGCGGGAGTTTGACAGATACGCAGTATTTT
d_gene: TRBD2
j_gene: TRBJ2-3
abundance: few
len: 15
v_gene: TRBV10-3

CDR3aa: CASSPGGEMNTEAFF
CDR3nt: TGTGCCAGCAGTCCCGGGGGGGAAATGAACACTGAAGCTTTCTTT
d_gene: NA
j_gene: TRBJ1-1
abundance: NA
len: 15
v_gene: TRBV6-5

CDR3aa: CASSQPPGQSISYEQYF
CDR3nt: TGTGCCAGCAGCCAACCACCGGGACAGAGCATCTCCTACGAGCAGTACTTC
d_gene: TRBD1
j_gene: TRBJ2-7
abundance: NA
len: 17
v_gene: TRBV4-2

CDR3aa: CASRPGSVSTEAFF
CDR3nt: TGTGCCAGCAGACCAGGGTCGGTTAGCACTGAAGCTTTCTTT
d_gene: NA
j_gene: TRBJ1-1
abundance: NA
len: 14
v_gene: TRBV28

CDR3aa: CASHIGTANTEAFF
CDR3nt: TGTGCCAGTCATATCGGGACAGCGAACACTGAAGCTTTCTTT
d_gene: TRBD1
j_gene: TRBJ1-1
abundance: NA
len: 14
v_gene: TRBV28

CDR3aa: CASSADSRSTGELFF
CDR3nt: TGTGCCAGCAGTGCAGACAGCCGCTCCACCGGGGAGCTGTTTTTT
d_gene: NA
j_gene: TRBJ2-2
abundance: NA
len: 15
v_gene: TRBV2

CDR3aa: CASSSGLGTEAFF
CDR3nt: TGTGCCAGCAGCTCAGGGCTGGGCACTGAAGCTTTCTTT
d_gene: NA
j_gene: TRBJ1-1
abundance: once
len: 13
v_gene: TRBV6-5

CDR3aa: CASSSNQGLDIQYF
CDR3nt: TGTGCCAGCAGCTCCAACCAGGGTTTAGACATTCAGTACTTC
d_gene: NA
j_gene: TRBJ2-4
abundance: once
len: 14
v_gene: TRBV5-4

CDR3aa: CASSLQGAISYGYTF
CDR3nt: TGTGCCAGCAGCTTACAGGGGGCGATAAGTTATGGCTACACCTTC
d_gene: TRBD1
j_gene: TRBJ1-2
abundance: NA
len: 15
v_gene: TRBV7-9

CDR3aa: CASSYGPSGQETQYF
CDR3nt: TGTGCCAGCAGTTATGGGCCTAGCGGCCAAGAGACCCAGTACTTC
d_gene: TRBD2
j_gene: TRBJ2-5
abundance: NA
len: 15
v_gene: TRBV6-5

CDR3aa: CASSLSWGNKPQHF
CDR3nt: TGTGCCAGCAGTTTATCGTGGGGCAATAAGCCCCAGCATTTT
d_gene: NA
j_gene: TRBJ1-5
abundance: NA
len: 14
v_gene: TRBV27

CDR3aa: CASSPRKGYTDTQYF
CDR3nt: TGTGCCAGCAGTCCCCGGAAGGGGTACACAGATACGCAGTATTTT
d_gene: NA
j_gene: TRBJ2-3
abundance: NA
len: 15
v_gene: TRBV11-3

CDR3aa: CASSSLYEQYF
CDR3nt: TGTGCCAGCAGCTCCCTCTACGAGCAGTACTTC
d_gene: NA
j_gene: TRBJ2-7
abundance: NA
len: 11
v_gene: TRBV11-3

CDR3aa: CASSSPGAYYGYTF
CDR3nt: TGTGCCAGTAGCAGTCCCGGCGCTTACTATGGCTACACCTTC
d_gene: NA
j_gene: TRBJ1-2
abundance: NA
len: 14
v_gene: TRBV28

CDR3aa: CASSPRGIYNSPLHF
CDR3nt: TGTGCCAGCAGCCCAAGGGGGATCTATAATTCACCCCTCCACTTT
d_gene: NA
j_gene: TRBJ1-6
abundance: NA
len: 15
v_gene: TRBV7-9

CDR3aa: CASSLGLASIYF
CDR3nt: TGTGCCAGCAGCTTAGGGTTGGCAAGCATATATTTT
d_gene: NA
j_gene: TRBJ1-3
abundance: NA
len: 12
v_gene: TRBV7-9

CDR3aa: CASMASNQPQHF
CDR3nt: TGTGCCAGCATGGCCAGCAATCAGCCCCAGCATTTT
d_gene: NA
j_gene: TRBJ1-5
abundance: NA
len: 12
v_gene: TRBV6-6

CDR3aa: CASSLRGQNSGNTIYF
CDR3nt: TGTGCCAGCAGCTTGAGGGGACAGAATTCTGGAAACACCATATATTTT
d_gene: TRBD1
j_gene: TRBJ1-3
abundance: NA
len: 16
v_gene: TRBV5-5

CDR3aa: CASNGGRATGELFF
CDR3nt: TGTGCCAGCAATGGCGGGAGAGCCACCGGGGAGCTGTTTTTT
d_gene: TRBD2
j_gene: TRBJ2-2
abundance: NA
len: 14
v_gene: TRBV14

CDR3aa: CASSLVDRGLTEAFF
CDR3nt: TGTGCCAGCAGCTTGGTGGACAGGGGTCTCACTGAAGCTTTCTTT
d_gene: TRBD1
j_gene: TRBJ1-1
abundance: NA
len: 15
v_gene: TRBV5-6

CDR3aa: CSVAGTSGSKGEQFF
CDR3nt: TGCAGCGTGGCCGGGACTAGCGGGAGTAAAGGTGAGCAGTTCTTC
d_gene: TRBD2
j_gene: TRBJ2-1
abundance: once
len: 15
v_gene: TRBV29-1

CDR3aa: CATSEAGHYGYTF
CDR3nt: TGTGCCACCAGTGAAGCGGGACACTATGGCTACACCTTC
d_gene: NA
j_gene: TRBJ1-2
abundance: NA
len: 13
v_gene: TRBV24-1

CDR3aa: CASSSISAGGLNEQFF
CDR3nt: TGCGCCAGCAGCTCAATATCGGCGGGAGGACTTAATGAGCAGTTCTTC
d_gene: TRBD2
j_gene: TRBJ2-1
abundance: NA
len: 16
v_gene: TRBV5-1